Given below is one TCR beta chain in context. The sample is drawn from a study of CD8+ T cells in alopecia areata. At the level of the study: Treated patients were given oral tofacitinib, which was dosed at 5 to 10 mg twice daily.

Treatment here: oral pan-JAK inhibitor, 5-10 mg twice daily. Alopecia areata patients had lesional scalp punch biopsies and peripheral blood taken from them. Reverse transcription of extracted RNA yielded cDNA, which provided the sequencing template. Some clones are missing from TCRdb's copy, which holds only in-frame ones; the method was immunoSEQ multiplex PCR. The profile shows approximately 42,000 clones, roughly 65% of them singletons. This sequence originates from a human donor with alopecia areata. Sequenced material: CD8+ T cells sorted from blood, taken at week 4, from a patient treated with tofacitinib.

The CDR3 nucleotides read TGTGCCAGTAGTATAGGGACGAACACTGAAGCTTTCTTT. Amino acids: CASSIGTNTEAFF. The chain is built from TRBV19 and TRBJ1-1; D unresolved. The CDR3 runs 13 residues. Germline values: CDR1 LNHDA, CDR2 SQIVND (reference sequence). V lost 1 base and J lost 1, with 4 bases in between.